Presented here are 17 T cell receptor beta chains from one specimen sequenced in a study of breast tumors, draining lymph nodes, adjacent tissues. MiXCR, applied by TCRdb to the multiplex PCR reads, yields one record per CDR3 protein. The top ten hold approximately 20% of the sample, which has about 17,000 distinct CDR3 sequences, roughly 63% seen once. Sequencing was done on a sample of tumor-adjacent breast tissue. These TCRs come from a female donor with breast cancer. Some clones in this sample may be carry-over from other donors' samples.

V is TRBV7-9 and J is TRBJ1-6; D may be TRBD1 (5 bases). Germline CDR1 and CDR2: SEHNR and FQNEAQ (reference sequence). V shed 5 bases and J shed 3 bases, with 8 bases lying between them. The CDR3 has 14 amino acids. Written as DNA, the CDR3 is TGTGCCAGCAGCCTCGACAGCTATAATTCACCCCTCCACTTT. The encoded protein is CASSLDSYNSPLHF.

This clonotype was found once. The chain combines TRBV7-3 with TRBJ2-3; D unclear. With 5 bases removed from V and 0 bases from J, the gap between germline ends came to 6 bases. The germline gives CDR1 SGHTA, CDR2 FQGTGA. This CDR3 contains 13 residues. CDR3 coding DNA: TGTGCCAGCAGCCAGGTTAGCACAGATACGCAGTATTTT. Translated: CASSQVSTDTQYF. The whole variable domain, filled in from reference TRBV7-3 and TRBJ2-3, reads GAGVSQTPSNKVTEKGKYVELRCDPISGHTALYWYRQSLGQGPEFLIYFQGTGAADDSGLPNDRFFAVRPEGSVSTLKIQRTERGDSAVYLCASSQVSTDTQYFGPGTRLTVL.

In this sample, this clonotype turned up many times. The chain carries TRBV5-4 and TRBJ2-2; TRBD1 aligns across 7 bases. The CDR3 length is 16 residues. The V gene's germline CDR1 is SGHNT and CDR2 YYREEE (reference sequence). V was clipped by 4 bases and J by 3 bases; unmatched bases: 9. The CDR3 reads CASSTDRDGDTGELFF. The CDR3 nucleotides read TGTGCCAGCAGCACAGACAGGGACGGGGACACCGGGGAGCTGTTTTTT. Using reference TRBV5-4 and TRBJ2-2 for the parts outside the CDR3, the full variable domain is ETGVTQSPTHLIKTRGQQVTLRCSSQSGHNTVSWYQQALGQGPQFIFQYYREEENGRGNFPPRFSGLQFPNYSSELNVNALELDDSALYLCASSTDRDGDTGELFFGEGSRLTVL.

This clonotype was seen just once. The chain uses TRBV2 and TRBJ2-3; 8 nucleotides agree with TRBD2. Trimming cost V 7 bases and J 2 bases; bases outside gene matches: 8. Germline values: CDR1 SNHLY, CDR2 FYNNEI. The CDR3 length is 15 residues. CDR3 sequence reads: CASIPGLAPTDTQYF. CDR3 sequence (DNA): TGTGCCAGCATTCCCGGACTAGCTCCCACAGATACGCAGTATTTT.

The CDR3 DNA is TGTGCCAGCAGACGGGCAGGAAACTATAATTCACCCCTCCACTTT. Translated, it gives CASRRAGNYNSPLHF. The rearrangement links TRBV14 to TRBJ1-6; D remains ambiguous. CDR3 length equals 15 residues. Trimming removed 6 bases from V and 3 bases from J, with 12 bases in between. The germline V gene encodes CDR1 SGHDN and CDR2 FVKESK.

This chain uses TRBV7-9 with TRBJ2-2; D is unresolved. The CDR3 is 17 residues long. CDR1 is SEHNR and CDR2 is FQNEAQ in the germline V gene (reference sequence). With 1 base removed from V and 5 bases from J, the gap between germline ends came to 17 bases. Here the CDR3 DNA reads TGTGCCAGCAGCTTAGGATCGGGCGGCTTAGGGACCGGGGAGCTGTTTTTT. Protein: CASSLGSGGLGTGELFF. Complete variable domain (other parts from reference TRBV7-9 and TRBJ2-2): DTGVSQNPRHKITKRGQNVTFRCDPISEHNRLYWYRQTLGQGPEFLTYFQNEAQLEKSRLLSDRFSAERPKGSFSTLEIQRTEQGDSAMYLCASSLGSGGLGTGELFFGEGSRLTVL.

This clonotype was seen only a few times. V gene TRBV10-3 combines with J gene TRBJ1-2; TRBD1 might be the D (6 bases). Germline V CDR1 and CDR2: ENHRY, SYGVKD. This CDR3 region has 16 residues. V shed 4 bases and J shed 7 bases, with 22 bases lying between them. For the CDR3, the DNA is TGTGCCATCAGTGGGGGGGGGGTGGGGGGCGCATCTGGCTACACCTTC. It specifies CAISGGGVGGASGYTF.

This clonotype was seen repeatedly, ten times or more. V is TRBV5-5 and J is TRBJ1-2; a weak D match, TRBD1 (6 bases). Trimming removed 4 bases at V and 10 bases at J, with 17 bases between. Looked up from germline, CDR1 is SGHKS and CDR2 is YYEKEE (reference sequence). This CDR3 has 13 residues. The CDR3 DNA reads as TGTGCCAGCAGCCCGGGGACACCGGCCTTCTACACCTTC. Amino acids: CASSPGTPAFYTF.

In this sample, this clonotype is large (0.1 to 1%). The gene calls are TRBV24-1 and TRBJ2-7; D not resolved. Deletions cut 9 bases from V and 7 bases from J, with 15 bases between. Germline V gene lookup returns CDR1 KGHDR and CDR2 SFDVKD. The CDR3 consists of 12 residues. CDR3 in DNA: TGTGCCACCCCTCTCCCTTTTCGGGAGCAGTACTTC. Translating gives CATPLPFREQYF.

Concerning this clonotype: A read error may produce the germline difference seen at one junction end. This sequence joins TRBV18 and TRBJ1-4; tentatively, D is TRBD1 (5 bases). The CDR3 contains 14 residues. Germline V gives CDR1 KGHSH, CDR2 LQKENI. This CDR3 is CASSPRQGNEKLFF. The CDR3 DNA reads TGTGCCAGCTCACCGAGGCAGGGTAATGAAAAACTGTTTTTC.

The V call is TRBV7-9, the J call TRBJ2-1, with 13 bases fitting TRBD2. V shed 1 base and J 5 bases; nucleotides not matched to a gene: 5. Germline lookup yields CDR1 SEHNR and CDR2 FQNEAQ (reference sequence). CDR3 size: 17 residues. As DNA, the CDR3 is TGTGCCAGCAGCTTAGGCGTCGGGACTAGCGGGAACAATGAGCAGTTCTTC. The encoded protein is CASSLGVGTSGNNEQFF.

J is TRBJ2-1 and V is TRBV2; D assignment may be TRBD1 or TRBD2 (5 bases each). V was clipped by 11 bases and J by 12 bases, with 23 bases between them. The CDR3 covers 13 residues. The germline CDR1 and CDR2 sequences are SNHLY and FYNNEI. The DNA for the CDR3 is TGTGCCCTCCCAGGGACCTACCCGTACGGGCAGTTCTTC. This gives the protein CALPGTYPYGQFF.

The chain carries TRBV29-1 and TRBJ2-3, with D hard to call. CDR3 length: 13 residues. V lost 0 bases and J lost 2, with 6 bases in between. Germline lookup yields CDR1 SQVTM and CDR2 ANQGSEA. The DNA for the CDR3 is TGCAGCGTTGAAGAAGGCTACACAGATACGCAGTATTTT. Amino acid sequence: CSVEEGYTDTQYF.

By sample share, this clonotype is medium-sized. This chain links TRBV19 with TRBJ1-2; D is unclear. CDR3 length equals 12 residues. CDR1 is LNHDA, CDR2 SQIVND, per germline (reference sequence). V was trimmed by 3 bases and J by 8 bases, leaving 10 bases between them. The CDR3 DNA reads TGTGCCAGTAGTATTAATCATGACGGCTACACCTTC. It specifies CASSINHDGYTF.

The sample holds one count of this clonotype. The V call is TRBV19, the J call TRBJ2-3; D remains unclear. CDR1 and CDR2 (germline): LNHDA, SQIVND (reference sequence). Trimming took 1 base from V and 4 from J, leaving 9 bases between them. The CDR3 has 14 residues. CDR3 bases: TGTGCCAGTAGTATAGCCCCTCCTTCAGATACGCAGTATTTT. Translation: CASSIAPPSDTQYF.

This chain uses TRBV15 with TRBJ1-6; weak D call: TRBD1 (6 bases). This CDR3 has 15 amino acids. Germline V gene lookup returns CDR1 LNHNV and CDR2 YYDKDF (reference sequence). Trimming stripped 1 base from V and 9 bases from J, with 13 bases between. The CDR3 here is CATSRGRGVGSPLHF. The CDR3 DNA reads TGTGCCACCAGCAGAGGTAGGGGGGTAGGTTCACCCCTCCACTTT.

This sequence joins TRBV24-1 and TRBJ1-3; D uncertain. Germline CDR1 and CDR2: KGHDR and SFDVKD. Trimming left V 0 bases short and J 2 bases short, with 7 bases between. This CDR3 has 15 residues. CDR3 loop: CATSDLRDPGNTIYF. Here the CDR3 DNA reads TGTGCCACCAGTGATTTGAGGGATCCTGGAAACACCATATATTTT.